This T cell receptor (beta chain) was retrieved from a study of cytomegalovirus exposure and HLA in healthy donors. The overall study: Per a later analysis, the 666 first-cohort and 110 or so validation repertoires shared one platform.

About this clone itself: Its antigen is still unknown.

The junction had 8 bases not matched to a gene; V was cut back by 0 bases and J by 4 bases. The CDR3 spans 16 residues. Germline V gene data show CDR1 as SEHNR and CDR2 as FQNEAQ (reference sequence). Profiling relied on immunoSEQ multiplex PCR, and the TCRdb table lists in-frame clones only, not all of them. The data contain over 150,000 clones, 75% to 90% of them seen just once; the ten biggest clones take up 16%. Regarding the study as a whole: For most TCR sequences rarity was the rule, although some public TCRs occurred in many donors. Cytomegalovirus-associated status was assigned to 150 to 200 TCR beta chains.

Sequencing used PBMCs. The sequence derives from a young man in good health and CMV-seropositive. V gene TRBV7-9 combines with J gene TRBJ1-2, with 7 bases matching TRBD1. The CDR3 DNA reads as TGTGCCAGCAGCTTAGCCACCGGGACAGCCCTCTATGGCTACACCTTC. It yields the protein CASSLATGTALYGYTF.